The 24 T cell receptor beta chains reported below all come from one sample, sequenced in a study of T cell repertoires in cytomegalovirus infection. TCRdb analysed the reads with MiXCR anew, one entry per CDR3 protein. The table has approximately 310,000 distinct CDR3 sequences, more than 20% seen once. The antigens these receptors bind are not known. Sequenced material: cultured PBMCs, taken from culture after CMV antigen stimulation. Receptors were obtained from a human donor in good health (CMV status not recorded). Some clones in this sample may be carry-over from other donors' samples.

In its sample, this clonotype was seen a few times. The J gene is TRBJ2-3, the V gene TRBV7-2; no reliable D call. The CDR3 loop spans 12 amino acids. Germline V gives CDR1 SGHTA, CDR2 FQGNSA. With 6 bases removed from V and 9 bases from J, the gap between germline ends came to 13 bases. The CDR3 DNA reads as TGTGCCAGCAGTCGCGACCGAGGCACGCAGTATTTT. Translating gives CASSRDRGTQYF.

This sequence joins TRBV12-3 or TRBV12-4 and TRBJ1-1; 10 bases align to TRBD1. The CDR3 sequence is 15 residues long. The ends lost 5 bases at V and 2 bases at J; junction bases unmatched: 5. The CDR3 loop is CASSPGQGINTEAFF. CDR3 nucleotide sequence: TGTGCCAGCAGTCCGGGACAGGGGATTAACACTGAAGCTTTCTTT.

This clonotype was detected only a few times. The rearrangement uses TRBV19 and TRBJ2-3; 9 nucleotides match TRBD1. The germline CDR1 and CDR2 sequences are LNHDA and SQIVND (reference sequence). The CDR3 runs 14 residues. The trim removed 5 bases at V and 5 bases at J, leaving 5 bases unmatched. The CDR3 DNA reads as TGTGCCAGTAGTGCGCGGACAGGGGAAGATACGCAGTATTTT. Its translation: CASSARTGEDTQYF.

This clonotype has only a few counts. This rearrangement joins TRBV11-2 to TRBJ2-5, with D possibly being TRBD1 (6 bases). V was clipped by 3 bases and J by 0 bases, with 11 bases between them. This CDR3 spans 15 amino acids. CDR1 and CDR2 (germline): SGHAT, FQNNGV. For the CDR3, the DNA is TGTGCCAGCAGCTTTTTCCAGGGGAACCAAGAGACCCAGTACTTC. Protein sequence: CASSFFQGNQETQYF.

V usage is TRBV2 and J usage is TRBJ1-1; 7 bases agree with TRBD1. V was clipped by 6 bases and J by 4 bases; unmatched bases: 5. This CDR3 region has 13 residues. Germline assignment: CDR1 SNHLY and CDR2 FYNNEI. The CDR3 sequence is CASRASGGTEAFF. The CDR3 nucleotides are TGTGCCAGCAGAGCATCAGGGGGCACTGAAGCTTTCTTT.

The genes are TRBV7-9 and TRBJ2-1; the D is unclear. The CDR3 is 14 residues long. Trimming left V 2 bases short and J 6 bases short, with 11 bases between. Per the germline V gene, CDR1 is SEHNR and CDR2 is FQNEAQ (reference sequence). The CDR3 DNA reads as TGTGCCAGCAGCTTATTTGGCTTAGGCAATGAGCAGTTCTTC. The encoded protein is CASSLFGLGNEQFF.

This sequence joins TRBV7-9 and TRBJ1-4; TRBD1 is a possible D gene (6 bases). With 5 bases removed from V and 5 bases from J, the gap between germline ends came to 15 bases. CDR3 length: 15 amino acids. Germline V gene lookup returns CDR1 SEHNR and CDR2 FQNEAQ (reference sequence). CDR3 protein: CASSKTTGKNEKLFF. DNA for the CDR3: TGTGCCAGCAGCAAGACTACAGGGAAAAATGAAAAACTGTTTTTT.

The chain has TRBV19 and TRBJ1-5; 8 nucleotides agree with TRBD1. CDR3 length: 14 amino acids. Trimming at V came to 7 bases and at J to 5 bases, leaving 7 bases not matched to a gene. Germline V gives CDR1 LNHDA, CDR2 SQIVND (reference sequence). The CDR3 protein is CASTRTGPHQPQHF. In nucleotides, the CDR3 is TGTGCCAGTACCAGGACAGGGCCCCATCAGCCCCAGCATTTT. Filled out from reference TRBV19 and TRBJ1-5, the complete variable domain reads DGGITQSPKYLFRKEGQNVTLSCEQNLNHDAMYWYRQDPGQGLRLIYYSQIVNDFQKGDIAEGYSVSREKKESFPLTVTSAQKNPTAFYLCASTRTGPHQPQHFGDGTRLSIL.

The chain couples TRBV11-2 to TRBJ2-7; 7 nucleotides align to TRBD2. Germline V gene lookup returns CDR1 SGHAT and CDR2 FQNNGV. The length of the CDR3 is 15 residues. J gave up 3 bases and V 4 bases, and 9 bases lay outside the gene matches. CDR3 loop: CASSSSGIGFYEQYF. For the CDR3, the DNA is TGTGCCAGCAGCTCAAGCGGGATCGGTTTCTACGAGCAGTACTTC.

In its sample, this clonotype was seen many times. The V gene is TRBV7-8, the J gene TRBJ1-5; a possible D gene is TRBD1 (6 bases). CDR1 SGHVS and CDR2 FQNEAQ come from the germline V gene. This CDR3 contains 14 residues. V dropped 6 bases and J dropped 7 bases, with 16 bases sitting between them. CDR3 amino acids: CASSRLGGGQPQHF. CDR3 sequence (DNA): TGTGCCAGCAGTCGTCTAGGTGGGGGCCAGCCCCAGCATTTT.

This clonotype was seen a handful of times. This chain connects TRBV3-1 to TRBJ1-5; no clear D. In germline, CDR1 is LGHDT, CDR2 YNNKEL (reference sequence). The CDR3 contains 14 residues. Trimming took 0 bases from V and 1 from J, leaving 4 bases between them. CDR3 protein: CASSQDHSNQPQHF. Written as DNA, the CDR3 is TGTGCCAGCAGCCAAGATCACAGCAATCAGCCCCAGCATTTT.

This clonotype was counted between two and nine times. CDR3 in DNA: TGTGCCAGCAGTTTAAACACCAACTATGGCTACACCTTC. Its translation: CASSLNTNYGYTF. V is TRBV27 and J is TRBJ1-2; D gene unclear. This CDR3 is built from 13 residues. CDR1 is MNHEY, CDR2 SMNVEV, per germline (reference sequence). Trimming pared 2 bases from V and 2 bases from J, leaving 6 bases between.

In DNA form, the CDR3 reads TGCGCCAGCAGCCTCTTCGAGGCCCACAATGAGCAGTTCTTC. It is translated as CASSLFEAHNEQFF. V usage is TRBV4-3 and J usage is TRBJ2-1; D is uncertain. The CDR3 is 14 amino acids. From germline, CDR1 is LGHNA and CDR2 YSLEER. Trimming cost V 4 bases and J 5 bases, with 12 bases left between them.

This clonotype was found many times. This sequence joins TRBV7-2 and TRBJ2-7; a weak D match, TRBD1 (6 bases). This CDR3 comprises 14 residues. CDR1 SGHTA and CDR2 FQGNSA come from the germline V gene. The germline V and J ends were trimmed by 5 bases and 0 bases, with 11 bases remaining between them. CDR3 protein: CASSRDTYSYEQYF. CDR3 nucleotide sequence: TGTGCCAGCAGCCGGGACACTTACTCCTACGAGCAGTACTTC.

This clonotype has at least ten counts. The J gene is TRBJ2-7, the V gene TRBV7-6; D is undetermined. Trimming left V 4 bases short and J 6 bases short, with 16 bases between. This CDR3 contains 14 residues. The V gene's germline CDR1 is SGHVS and CDR2 FNYEAQ. CDR3 in amino acids: CASSYTDQSREQYF. The CDR3 DNA reads as TGTGCCAGCAGCTATACGGACCAGTCGCGCGAGCAGTACTTC.

This clonotype showed up just once. The CDR3 is CAIPPWVGNGYEQYF. The CDR3 bases are TGTGCCATCCCTCCTTGGGTCGGGAACGGCTACGAGCAGTACTTC. The V and J genes are TRBV10-3 and TRBJ2-7; TRBD2 might be the D (5 bases). Germline CDR1 and CDR2: ENHRY and SYGVKD. The CDR3 length is 15 residues. V lost 8 bases, J lost 3 bases, and 20 bases lay in between.

This clonotype was counted ten times or more. The gene calls are TRBV7-2 and TRBJ2-7, with 9 positions matching TRBD2. There are 13 residues in the CDR3. In germline, CDR1 is SGHTA, CDR2 FQGNSA. The V gene end was trimmed by 5 bases and the J gene end by 6 bases; junction bases not matched to a gene: 5. Here the CDR3 reads CASSTGLAGEQYF. Written as DNA, the CDR3 is TGTGCCAGCAGCACGGGACTAGCAGGCGAGCAGTACTTC.

The chain links TRBV14 to TRBJ2-7; D gene ambiguous. This CDR3 has 14 residues. Trimming took 4 bases from V and 1 from J, leaving 11 bases between them. The germline V gene encodes CDR1 SGHDN and CDR2 FVKESK. CDR3 sequence (DNA): TGTGCCAGCAGCCCTAGAATGGGGTCCTACGAGCAGTACTTC. Its protein is CASSPRMGSYEQYF.

This rearrangement joins TRBV19 to TRBJ2-3, with D maybe TRBD2 (5 bases). From germline, CDR1 is LNHDA and CDR2 SQIVND (reference sequence). The CDR3 is 16 residues long. Trimming removed 5 bases from V and 4 bases from J, with 19 bases in between. The CDR3 DNA reads as TGTGCCAGTAGTCCTCCCGGTGGACTCCGGGCAGATACGCAGTATTTT. This translates into CASSPPGGLRADTQYF.

The chain employs TRBV5-8 and TRBJ2-1; D could derive from TRBD1 or TRBD2 (6 bases each). Trimming pared 2 bases from V and 1 base from J, leaving 10 bases between. The CDR3 length is 15 residues. Germline CDR1 is SGHTS and CDR2 is YDEGEE. Here the CDR3 reads CASSFLGGSYNEQFF. The CDR3 bases are TGTGCCAGCAGCTTTCTAGGGGGGTCCTACAATGAGCAGTTCTTC. The whole variable domain, filled in from reference TRBV5-8 and TRBJ2-1, reads EAGVTQSPTHLIKTRGQQATLRCSPISGHTSVYWYQQALGLGLQFLLWYDEGEERNRGNFPPRFSGRQFPNYSSELNVNALELEDSALYLCASSFLGGSYNEQFFGPGTRLTVL.

The sample holds one count of this clonotype. This chain links TRBV20-1 with TRBJ2-1; no reliable D call. The germline V gene has CDR1 DFQATT and CDR2 SNEGSKA (reference sequence). The V and J ends lost 1 base and 3 bases respectively, with 19 bases between them. The CDR3 covers 17 residues. The DNA of the CDR3 is TGCAGTGCTAGAGGCCGCAGCCCCCTTCAAGGCTACAATGAGCAGTTCTTC. This encodes CSARGRSPLQGYNEQFF.

V is TRBV19 and J is TRBJ2-1; D is perhaps TRBD2 (6 bases). This CDR3 contains 13 residues. The germline V and J ends were trimmed by 8 bases and 4 bases, with 12 bases remaining between them. Germline CDR1 is LNHDA and CDR2 is SQIVND (reference sequence). This CDR3 is CASQGTPYNEQFF. As DNA, the CDR3 is TGTGCCAGTCAAGGGACTCCATACAATGAGCAGTTCTTC.

Only a few counts were recorded for this clonotype. The rearrangement uses TRBV6-8 and TRBJ2-1, with 7 nucleotides matching TRBD2. CDR3 size: 15 residues. The germline gives CDR1 MNHGY, CDR2 SAAAGT. With 2 bases clipped from V and 4 bases from J, the junction kept 5 bases outside the gene matches. The CDR3 nucleotides are TGTGCCAGCAGTTACGCCCCTAGCGGTTACAATGAGCAGTTCTTC. Translating gives CASSYAPSGYNEQFF.

V gene TRBV28 combines with J gene TRBJ2-5; 9 nucleotides align to TRBD2. Germline V gene data show CDR1 as MDHEN and CDR2 as SYDVKM. CDR3 length: 15 amino acids. V lost 10 bases and J lost 4; bases outside the gene matches: 13. The CDR3 loop is CATVSGTSYTETQYF. In nucleotides, the CDR3 is TGTGCCACCGTTTCCGGGACTAGCTATACAGAGACCCAGTACTTC.